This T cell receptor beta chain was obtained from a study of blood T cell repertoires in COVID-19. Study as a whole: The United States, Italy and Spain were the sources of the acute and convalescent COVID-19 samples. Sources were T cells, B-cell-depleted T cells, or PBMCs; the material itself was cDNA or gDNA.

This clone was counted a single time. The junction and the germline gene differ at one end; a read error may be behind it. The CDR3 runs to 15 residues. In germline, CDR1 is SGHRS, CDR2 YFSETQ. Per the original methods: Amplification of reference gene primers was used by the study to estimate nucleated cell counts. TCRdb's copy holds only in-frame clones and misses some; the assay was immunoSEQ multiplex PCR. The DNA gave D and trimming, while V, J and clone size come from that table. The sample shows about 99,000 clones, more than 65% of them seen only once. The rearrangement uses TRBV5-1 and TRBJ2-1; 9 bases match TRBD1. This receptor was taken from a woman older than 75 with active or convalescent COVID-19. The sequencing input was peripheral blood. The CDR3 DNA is TGTGCCAGCAGCTCGGGGACAGGGCCCCTCAATGAGCAGTTCTTC. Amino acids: CASSSGTGPLNEQFF.